The 4 T cell receptor beta chains given below trace back to one sample, sequenced in a study of T-cell reconstitution after alpha-beta-depleted transplantation in children. The TCRbeta library incorporated unique molecular identifiers. TCRdb re-called the PCR reads through MiXCR, storing one row per CDR3 protein. The profile shows over 200,000 distinct CDR3 sequences, roughly 8.1% of them singletons. This specimen consisted of PBMCs, mostly from graft donor cells, obtained 360 days after TCRalphabeta/CD19-depleted stem cell transplant. These receptors were taken from a male patient aged 2 to 9 who had a stem cell transplant for acute myeloid leukemia, so the T cells may come from the graft donor.

The table lists this clonotype with many counts. CDR3 DNA: TGTGCCAGCAGATTGGGGGGCGTGGATACGCAGTATTTT. Protein: CASRLGGVDTQYF. The chain has TRBV11-2 and TRBJ2-3; D might be TRBD1 or TRBD2, each matching 6 bases. This CDR3 spans 13 amino acids. CDR1 and CDR2 from the germline V gene are SGHAT and FQNNGV. V was shortened by 6 bases and J by 6 bases, with 13 bases between the two germline ends.

This clonotype was detected only a few times. The chain carries TRBV12-3 or TRBV12-4 and TRBJ1-2, with D possibly TRBD1 on 6 matching bases. This CDR3 has 13 amino acids. V lost 7 bases, J lost 7 bases, and 16 bases lay in between. CDR3 DNA sequence: TGTGCCAGCACTATTCGGGGGGCGGGTGGCTACACCTTC. It translates to CASTIRGAGGYTF.

This clonotype has ten or more counts. The chain couples TRBV7-2 to TRBJ2-3, with D possibly matching TRBD1 (5 bases). CDR1 is SGHTA and CDR2 is FQGNSA in the germline V gene. CDR3 length equals 14 residues. Trimming took 3 bases from V and 1 from J, leaving 8 bases between them. The DNA for the CDR3 is TGTGCCAGCAGCTTGAAAGGGGGCACAGATACGCAGTATTTT. It specifies CASSLKGGTDTQYF.

This clonotype was seen only a few times. J is TRBJ2-1 and V is TRBV5-1, with 11 bases lining up with TRBD2. J lost 6 bases, V lost 4 bases, and 15 bases had no gene match. CDR3 length: 18 amino acids. Germline-derived CDR1 and CDR2 are SGHRS and YFSETQ. The CDR3 region has the DNA TGCGCCAGCAGCCCCCTGTCTAGCGGGAGGCCAAACGGCAATGAGCAGTTCTTC. As protein: CASSPLSSGRPNGNEQFF. The variable domain in full, completed from reference TRBV5-1 and TRBJ2-1, reads KAGVTQTPRYLIKTRGQQVTLSCSPISGHRSVSWYQQTPGQGLQFLFEYFSETQRNKGNFPGRFSGRQFSNSRSEMNVSTLELGDSALYLCASSPLSSGRPNGNEQFFGPGTRLTVL.